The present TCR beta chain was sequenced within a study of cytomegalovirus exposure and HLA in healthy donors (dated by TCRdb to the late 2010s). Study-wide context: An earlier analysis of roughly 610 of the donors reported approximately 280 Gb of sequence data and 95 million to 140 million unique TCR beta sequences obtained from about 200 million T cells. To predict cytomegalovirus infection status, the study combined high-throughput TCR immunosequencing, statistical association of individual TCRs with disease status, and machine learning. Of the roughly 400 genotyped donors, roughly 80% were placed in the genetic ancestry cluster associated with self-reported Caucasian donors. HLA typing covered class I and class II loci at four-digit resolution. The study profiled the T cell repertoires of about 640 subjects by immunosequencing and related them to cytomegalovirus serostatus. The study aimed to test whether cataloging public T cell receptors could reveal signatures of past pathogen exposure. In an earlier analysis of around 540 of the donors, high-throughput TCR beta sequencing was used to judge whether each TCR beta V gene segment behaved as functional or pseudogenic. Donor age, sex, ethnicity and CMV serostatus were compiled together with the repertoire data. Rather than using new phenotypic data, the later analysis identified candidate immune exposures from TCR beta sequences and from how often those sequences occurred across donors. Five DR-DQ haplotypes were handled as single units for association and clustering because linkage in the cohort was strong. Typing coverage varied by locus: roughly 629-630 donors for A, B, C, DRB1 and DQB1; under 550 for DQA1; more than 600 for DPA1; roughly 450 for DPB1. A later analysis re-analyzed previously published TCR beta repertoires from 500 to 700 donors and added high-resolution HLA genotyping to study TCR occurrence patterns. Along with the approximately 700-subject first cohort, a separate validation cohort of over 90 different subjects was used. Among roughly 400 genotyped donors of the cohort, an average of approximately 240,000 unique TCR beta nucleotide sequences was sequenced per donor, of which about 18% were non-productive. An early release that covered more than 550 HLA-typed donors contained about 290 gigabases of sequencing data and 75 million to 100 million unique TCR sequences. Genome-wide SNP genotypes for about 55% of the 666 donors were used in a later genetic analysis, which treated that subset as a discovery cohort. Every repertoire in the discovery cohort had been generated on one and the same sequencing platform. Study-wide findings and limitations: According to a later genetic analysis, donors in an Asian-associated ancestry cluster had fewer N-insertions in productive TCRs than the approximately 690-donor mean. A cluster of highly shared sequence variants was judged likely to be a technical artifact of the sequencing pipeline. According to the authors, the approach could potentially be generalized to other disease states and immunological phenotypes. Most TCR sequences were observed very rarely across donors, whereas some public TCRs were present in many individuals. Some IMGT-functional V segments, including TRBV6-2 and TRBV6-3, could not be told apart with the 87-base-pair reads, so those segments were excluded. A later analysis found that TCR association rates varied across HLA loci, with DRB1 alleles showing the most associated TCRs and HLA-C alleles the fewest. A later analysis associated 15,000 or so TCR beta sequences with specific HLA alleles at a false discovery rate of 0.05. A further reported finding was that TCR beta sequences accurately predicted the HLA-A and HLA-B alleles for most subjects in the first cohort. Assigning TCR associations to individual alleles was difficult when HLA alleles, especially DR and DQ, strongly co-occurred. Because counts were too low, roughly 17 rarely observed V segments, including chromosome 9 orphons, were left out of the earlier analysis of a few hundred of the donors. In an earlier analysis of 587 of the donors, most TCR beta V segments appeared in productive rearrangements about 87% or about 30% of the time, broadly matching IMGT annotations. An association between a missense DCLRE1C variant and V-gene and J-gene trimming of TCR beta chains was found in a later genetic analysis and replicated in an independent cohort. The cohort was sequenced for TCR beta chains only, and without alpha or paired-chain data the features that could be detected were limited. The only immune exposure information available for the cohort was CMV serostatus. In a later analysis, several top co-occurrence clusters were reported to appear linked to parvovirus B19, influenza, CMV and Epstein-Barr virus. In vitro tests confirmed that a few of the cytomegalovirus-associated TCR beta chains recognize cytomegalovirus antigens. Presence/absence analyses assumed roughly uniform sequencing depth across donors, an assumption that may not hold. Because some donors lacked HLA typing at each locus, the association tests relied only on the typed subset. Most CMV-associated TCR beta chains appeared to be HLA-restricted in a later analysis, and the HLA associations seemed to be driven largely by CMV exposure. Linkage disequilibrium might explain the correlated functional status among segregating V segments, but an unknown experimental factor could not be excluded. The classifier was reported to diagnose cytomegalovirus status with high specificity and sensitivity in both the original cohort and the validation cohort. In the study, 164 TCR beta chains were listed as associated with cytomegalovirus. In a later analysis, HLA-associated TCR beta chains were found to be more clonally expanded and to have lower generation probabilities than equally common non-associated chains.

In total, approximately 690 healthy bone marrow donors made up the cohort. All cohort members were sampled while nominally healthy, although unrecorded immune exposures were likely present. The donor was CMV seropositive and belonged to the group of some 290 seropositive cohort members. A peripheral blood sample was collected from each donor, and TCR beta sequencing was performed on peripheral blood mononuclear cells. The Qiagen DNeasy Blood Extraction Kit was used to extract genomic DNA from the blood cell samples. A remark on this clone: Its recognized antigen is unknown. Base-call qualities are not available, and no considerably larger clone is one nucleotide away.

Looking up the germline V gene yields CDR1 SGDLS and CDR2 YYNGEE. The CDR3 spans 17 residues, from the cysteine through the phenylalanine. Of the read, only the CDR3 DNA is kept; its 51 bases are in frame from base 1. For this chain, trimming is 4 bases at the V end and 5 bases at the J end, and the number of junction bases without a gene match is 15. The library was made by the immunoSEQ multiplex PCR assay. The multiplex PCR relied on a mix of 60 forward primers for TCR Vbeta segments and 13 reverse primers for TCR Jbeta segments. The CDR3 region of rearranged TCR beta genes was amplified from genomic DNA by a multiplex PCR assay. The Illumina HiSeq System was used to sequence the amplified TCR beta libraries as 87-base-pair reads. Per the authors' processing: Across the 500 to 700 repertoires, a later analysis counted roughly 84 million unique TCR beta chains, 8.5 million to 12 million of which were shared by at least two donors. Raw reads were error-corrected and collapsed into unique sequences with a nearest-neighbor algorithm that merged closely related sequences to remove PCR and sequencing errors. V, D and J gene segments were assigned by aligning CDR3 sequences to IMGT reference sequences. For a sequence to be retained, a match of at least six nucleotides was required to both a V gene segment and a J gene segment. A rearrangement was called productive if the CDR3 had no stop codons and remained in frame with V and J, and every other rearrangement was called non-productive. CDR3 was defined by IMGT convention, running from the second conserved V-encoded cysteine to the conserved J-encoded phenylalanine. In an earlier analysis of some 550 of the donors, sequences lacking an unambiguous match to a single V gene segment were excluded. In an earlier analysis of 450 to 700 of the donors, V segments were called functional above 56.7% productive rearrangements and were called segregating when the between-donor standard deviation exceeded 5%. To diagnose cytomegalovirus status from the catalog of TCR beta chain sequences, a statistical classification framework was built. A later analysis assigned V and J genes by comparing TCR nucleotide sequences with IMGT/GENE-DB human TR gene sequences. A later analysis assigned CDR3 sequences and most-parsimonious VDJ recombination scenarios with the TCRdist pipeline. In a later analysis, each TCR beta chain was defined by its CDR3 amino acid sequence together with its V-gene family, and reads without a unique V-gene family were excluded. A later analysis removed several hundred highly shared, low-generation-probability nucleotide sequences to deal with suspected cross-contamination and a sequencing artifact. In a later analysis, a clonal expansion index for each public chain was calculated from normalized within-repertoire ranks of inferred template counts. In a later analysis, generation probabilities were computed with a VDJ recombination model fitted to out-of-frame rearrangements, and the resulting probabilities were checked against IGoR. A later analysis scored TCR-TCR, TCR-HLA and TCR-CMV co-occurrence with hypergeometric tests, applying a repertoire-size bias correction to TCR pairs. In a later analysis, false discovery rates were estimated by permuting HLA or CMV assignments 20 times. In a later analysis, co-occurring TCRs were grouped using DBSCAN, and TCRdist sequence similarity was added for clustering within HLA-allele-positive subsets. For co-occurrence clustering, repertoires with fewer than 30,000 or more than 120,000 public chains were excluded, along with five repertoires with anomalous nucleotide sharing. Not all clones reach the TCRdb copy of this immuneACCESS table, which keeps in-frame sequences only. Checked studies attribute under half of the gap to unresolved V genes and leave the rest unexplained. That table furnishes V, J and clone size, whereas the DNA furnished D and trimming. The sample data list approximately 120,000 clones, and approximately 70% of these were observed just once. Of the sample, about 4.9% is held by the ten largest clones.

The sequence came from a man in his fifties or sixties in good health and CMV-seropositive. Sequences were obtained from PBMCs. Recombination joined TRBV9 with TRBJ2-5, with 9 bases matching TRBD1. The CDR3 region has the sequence CASSPLTGQGSWETQYF. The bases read TGTGCCAGCAGCCCTCTAACTGGACAGGGGAGTTGGGAGACCCAGTACTTC. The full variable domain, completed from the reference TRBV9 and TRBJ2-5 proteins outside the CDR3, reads DSGVTQTPKHLITATGQRVTLRCSPRSGDLSVYWYQQSLDQGLQFLIQYYNGEERAKGNILERFSAQQFPDLHSELNLSSLELGDSALYFCASSPLTGQGSWETQYFGPGTRLLVL.